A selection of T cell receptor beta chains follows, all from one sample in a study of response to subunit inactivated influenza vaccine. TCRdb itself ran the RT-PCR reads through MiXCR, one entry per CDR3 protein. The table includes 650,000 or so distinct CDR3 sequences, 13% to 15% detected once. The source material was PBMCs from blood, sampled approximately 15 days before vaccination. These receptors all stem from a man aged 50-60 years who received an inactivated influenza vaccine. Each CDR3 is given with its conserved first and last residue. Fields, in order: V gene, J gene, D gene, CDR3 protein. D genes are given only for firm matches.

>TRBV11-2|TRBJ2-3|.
CASSLGGRSSTDTQYF
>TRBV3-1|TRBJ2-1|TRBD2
CASSLSGRGAYNEQFF
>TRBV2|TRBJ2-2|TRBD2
CASSVAGGTNTGELFF
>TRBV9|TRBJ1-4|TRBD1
CASNRDSFNEKLFF
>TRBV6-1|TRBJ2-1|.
CASSNRRVGGKRNEQFF
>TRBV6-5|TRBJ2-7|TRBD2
CASSYSKLAGTYEQYF
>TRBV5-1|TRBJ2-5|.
CASSSRFLTGPQETQYF
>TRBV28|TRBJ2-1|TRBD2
CASSLLAGPSPSYNEQFF
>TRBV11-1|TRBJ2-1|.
CASSSGPGNEQFF
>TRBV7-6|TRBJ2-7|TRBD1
CASSLGTGTGEQYF
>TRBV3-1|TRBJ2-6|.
CASSPGLRAGANVLTF
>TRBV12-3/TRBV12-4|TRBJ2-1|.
CASSLSMGGGDEQFF
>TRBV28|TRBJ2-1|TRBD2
CASSPPRSSGSDNEQFF
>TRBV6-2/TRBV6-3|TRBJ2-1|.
CASSSSGKDNEQFF
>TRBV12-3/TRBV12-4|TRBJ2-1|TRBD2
CASTYLAGRNNEQFF
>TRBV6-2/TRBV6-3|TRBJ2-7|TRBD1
CASSVLETGGNEQYF
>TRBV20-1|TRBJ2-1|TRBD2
CSARIGGAYNEQFF
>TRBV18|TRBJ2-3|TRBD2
CASSPPVGTSGYTDTQYF
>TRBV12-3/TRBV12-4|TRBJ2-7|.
CASSSLLFREHYEQYF